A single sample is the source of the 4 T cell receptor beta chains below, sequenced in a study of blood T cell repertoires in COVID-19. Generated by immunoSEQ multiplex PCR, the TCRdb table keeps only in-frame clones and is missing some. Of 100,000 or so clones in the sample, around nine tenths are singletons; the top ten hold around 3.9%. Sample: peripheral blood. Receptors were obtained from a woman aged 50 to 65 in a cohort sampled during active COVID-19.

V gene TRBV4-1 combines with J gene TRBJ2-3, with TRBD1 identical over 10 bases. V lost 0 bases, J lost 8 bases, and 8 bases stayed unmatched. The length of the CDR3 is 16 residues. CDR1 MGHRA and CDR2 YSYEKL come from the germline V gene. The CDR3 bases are TGCGCCAGCAGCCAAGAAGGGACAGGGGCCGGGGGTACGCAGTATTTT. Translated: CASSQEGTGAGGTQYF.

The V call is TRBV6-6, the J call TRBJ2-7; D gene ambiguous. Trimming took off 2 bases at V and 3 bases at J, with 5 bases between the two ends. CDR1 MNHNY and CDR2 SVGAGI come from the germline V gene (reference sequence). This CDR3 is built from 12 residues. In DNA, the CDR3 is TGTGCCAGCAGTTACCCCTTCTACGAGCAGTACTTC. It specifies CASSYPFYEQYF.

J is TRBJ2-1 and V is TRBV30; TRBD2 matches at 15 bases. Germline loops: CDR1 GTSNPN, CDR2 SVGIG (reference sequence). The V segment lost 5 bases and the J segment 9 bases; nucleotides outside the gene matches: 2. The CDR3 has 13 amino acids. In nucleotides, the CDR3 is TGTGCCTGGGGACTAGCGGGGGGGACTGAGCAGTTCTTC. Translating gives CAWGLAGGTEQFF.

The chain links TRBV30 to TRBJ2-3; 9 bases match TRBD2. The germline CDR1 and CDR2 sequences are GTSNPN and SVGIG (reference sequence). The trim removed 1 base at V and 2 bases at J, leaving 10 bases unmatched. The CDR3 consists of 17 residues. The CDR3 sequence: CAWSGSGRTSATDTQYF. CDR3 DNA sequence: TGTGCCTGGAGTGGTAGCGGGAGAACGAGCGCCACAGATACGCAGTATTTT.